This T cell receptor (beta chain) was retrieved from a study of blood T cells in healthy people across ages. Background on the study: Template switching picked up about one barcoded beta molecule for each two T cells. Overall study findings and caveats: A conclusive naive versus antigen-experienced comparison was prevented by the unsorted PBMCs.

About this clonotype itself: Antigen unknown.

Together with a sample-barcoded 5' primer, a J-beta primer mix was included in a second PCR lasting about 6 to 11 cycles. TCRdb analysed the 5' RACE reads with MiXCR anew, one entry per CDR3 protein. Of some 750,000 distinct CDR3 sequences in the sample, around a fifth were seen once. The CDR3 is made up of 14 amino acids. The chain carries TRBV12-3 or TRBV12-4 and TRBJ2-5; 8 bases agree with TRBD1. Gene TRBJ2-1 matches the end of the DNA better, so the J call may be wrong. The sequencing sample was made of blood. The clonotype was recovered from a man between 65 and 85 years old in good health. The CDR3 loop reads CASRPSGTGYEQFF. The CDR3 region has the DNA TGTGCCAGCAGGCCATCCGGGACAGGCTACGAGCAGTTCTTC.